This T cell receptor beta chain was sequenced during a study of T-cell memory formation after mild COVID-19. About the research overall: Clustering of TCRs was largely donor specific.

This clonotype turned up a few times. Its antigen is not known. General observations from the study: Memory sampled before infection contained some responding clones, suggesting cross-reactive memory joined.

MiXCR, applied by TCRdb to the 5' RACE reads, yields one record per CDR3 protein. Among fewer than 600,000 distinct CDR3 sequences listed, about a fifth were seen once. The receptor was isolated from an adult woman who had mild COVID-19 (a few samples of this study predate the infection). Cell type and time point are not known. Sequencing was done on a sample of PBMCs or a T cell subset sorted from them (not recorded which).

Here the CDR3 reads CASSRDRVDEKLFF. In DNA form, the CDR3 reads TGTGCCAGCAGTAGGGACAGGGTGGATGAAAAACTGTTTTTT. The chain is built from TRBV28 and TRBJ1-4, with 9 bases identical to TRBD1. This CDR3 contains 14 residues. The germline CDR1 and CDR2 sequences are MDHEN and SYDVKM. J was trimmed by 6 bases and V by 5 bases; bases with no gene match: 4.